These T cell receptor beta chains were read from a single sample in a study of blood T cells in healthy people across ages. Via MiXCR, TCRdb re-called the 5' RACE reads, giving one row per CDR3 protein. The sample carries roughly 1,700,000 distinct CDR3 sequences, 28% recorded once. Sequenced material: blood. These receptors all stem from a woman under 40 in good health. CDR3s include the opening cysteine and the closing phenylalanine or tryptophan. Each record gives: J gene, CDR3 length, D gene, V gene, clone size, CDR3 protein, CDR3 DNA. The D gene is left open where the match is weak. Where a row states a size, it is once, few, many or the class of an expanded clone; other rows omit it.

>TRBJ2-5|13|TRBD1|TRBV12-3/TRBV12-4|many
CASRGTGEGKQYF
TGTGCCAGCAGAGGGACAGGGGAGGGCAAGCAGTACTTC
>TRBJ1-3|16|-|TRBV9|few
CASSVGTGSSGNTIYF
TGTGCCAGCAGCGTAGGGACGGGAAGCTCTGGAAACACCATATATTTT
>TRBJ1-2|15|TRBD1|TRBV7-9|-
CASSGAGGAFYGYTF
TGTGCCAGCAGCGGGGCAGGGGGCGCTTTCTATGGCTACACCTTC
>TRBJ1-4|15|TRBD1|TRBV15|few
CATSRQGEANEKLFF
TGTGCCACCAGCAGGCAGGGGGAGGCTAATGAAAAACTGTTTTTT
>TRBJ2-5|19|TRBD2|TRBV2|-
CASSEFPGALAGGLDEQYF
TGTGCCAGCAGTGAATTCCCGGGGGCGCTAGCGGGGGGGCTCGATGAGCAGTACTTC
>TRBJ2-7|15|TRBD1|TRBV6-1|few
CASSTGDTRGRAQYF
TGTGCCAGCAGTACAGGGGACACCCGAGGGCGAGCCCAGTACTTC
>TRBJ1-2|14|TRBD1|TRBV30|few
CAWNAGGQGHGYTF
TGTGCCTGGAACGCAGGGGGACAGGGACATGGCTACACCTTC
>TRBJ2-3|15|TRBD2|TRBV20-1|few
CSATTAGGPVDTQYF
TGCAGTGCTACTACAGCGGGAGGGCCGGTAGATACGCAGTATTTT
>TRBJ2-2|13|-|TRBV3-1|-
CASSSRNQGELFF
TGTGCCAGCAGCTCAAGGAATCAGGGGGAGCTGTTTTTT
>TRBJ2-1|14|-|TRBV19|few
CASSPVSRDNEQFF
TGTGCCAGTAGTCCGGTTTCGCGGGACAATGAGCAGTTCTTC
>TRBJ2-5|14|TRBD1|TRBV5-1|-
CASSDRQGLETQYF
TGCGCCAGCAGCGACCGACAGGGGTTGGAGACCCAGTACTTC
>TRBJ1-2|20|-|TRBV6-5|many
CASSYSTAFSRSGLSGGYTF
TGTGCCAGCAGTTACTCGACGGCGTTCTCTAGGTCAGGGTTAAGTGGCGGCTACACCTTC
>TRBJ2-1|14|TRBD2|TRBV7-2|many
CASSFLAGGYEQFF
TGTGCCAGCAGCTTCCTAGCGGGGGGGTATGAGCAGTTCTTC
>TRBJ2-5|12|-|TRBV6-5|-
CASSWRKGTQYF
TGTGCCAGCAGCTGGCGCAAAGGGACCCAGTACTTC
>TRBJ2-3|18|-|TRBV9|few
CASSTRGVAARRTDTQYF
TGTGCCAGCAGCACCCGTGGGGTAGCGGCGCGCCGCACAGATACGCAGTATTTT
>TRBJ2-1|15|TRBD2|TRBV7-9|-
CASSPRGGAGNEQFF
TGTGCCAGCAGCCCACGCGGGGGGGCCGGCAATGAGCAGTTCTTC
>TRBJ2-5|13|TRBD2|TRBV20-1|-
CSAESLAGETQYF
TGCAGTGCCGAATCACTAGCGGGGGAGACCCAGTACTTC
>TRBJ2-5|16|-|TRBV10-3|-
CAISGGDTVSQETQYF
TGTGCCATCAGTGGAGGGGACACCGTAAGTCAAGAGACCCAGTACTTC
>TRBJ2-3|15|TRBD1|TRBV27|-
CASSLGQGVVDTQYF
TGTGCCAGCAGTTTAGGTCAGGGGGTCGTAGATACGCAGTATTTT
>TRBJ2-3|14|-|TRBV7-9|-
CASSQKGNTDTQYF
TGTGCCAGCAGCCAGAAGGGGAACACAGATACGCAGTATTTT
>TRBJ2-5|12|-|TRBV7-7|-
CTSSSGTETRYF
TGTACCAGCAGCTCCGGAACAGAGACCCGGTACTTC
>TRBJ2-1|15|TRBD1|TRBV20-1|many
CSAMTTGVYYNEQFF
TGCAGTGCTATGACCACAGGGGTTTACTACAATGAGCAGTTCTTC
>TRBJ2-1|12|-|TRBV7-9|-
CAGSYMGDEQFF
TGTGCCGGCAGTTATATGGGGGATGAGCAGTTCTTC
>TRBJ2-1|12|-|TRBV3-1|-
CASSQSPNEQFF
TGTGCCAGCAGCCAGTCGCCCAATGAGCAGTTCTTC
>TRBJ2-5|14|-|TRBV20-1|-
CSASWRADQETQYF
TGCAGTGCTAGTTGGAGAGCGGACCAAGAGACCCAGTACTTC
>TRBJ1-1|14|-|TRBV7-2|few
CASRHPGPTAEAFF
TGTGCCAGCAGACATCCCGGGCCAACGGCTGAAGCTTTCTTT
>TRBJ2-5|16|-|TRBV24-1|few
CATSEQGRSQQETQYF
TGTGCCACCAGTGAACAGGGACGGAGCCAACAAGAGACCCAGTACTTC
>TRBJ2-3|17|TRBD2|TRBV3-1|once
CASSPRTSGREADTQYF
TGTGCCAGCAGCCCCCGGACTAGCGGGAGGGAAGCAGATACGCAGTATTTT
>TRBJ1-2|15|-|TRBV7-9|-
CASSVPKQGSNGYTF
TGTGCCAGCAGCGTTCCAAAACAGGGCTCCAATGGCTACACCTTC
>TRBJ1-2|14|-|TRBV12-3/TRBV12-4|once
CASTTWGGNYGYTF
TGTGCCAGCACCACCTGGGGGGGAAACTATGGCTACACCTTC
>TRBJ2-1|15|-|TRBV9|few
CASSVVGDSYNEQFF
TGTGCCAGCAGCGTAGTCGGGGACTCGTACAATGAGCAGTTCTTC
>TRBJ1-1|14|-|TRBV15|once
CATSNRGGVTEAFF
TGTGCCACATCGAACCGGGGAGGAGTCACTGAAGCTTTCTTT
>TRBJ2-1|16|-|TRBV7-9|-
CASSLAQGIAYNEQFF
TGTGCCAGCAGCTTAGCGCAAGGGATAGCCTACAATGAGCAGTTCTTC
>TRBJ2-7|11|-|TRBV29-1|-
CSVGTMYEQYF
TGCAGCGTTGGAACCATGTACGAGCAGTACTTC
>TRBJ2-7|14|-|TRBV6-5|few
CASRWGIGAYEQYF
TGTGCCAGCAGATGGGGGATCGGCGCCTACGAGCAGTACTTC
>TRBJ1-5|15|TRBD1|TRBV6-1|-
CASRENPWTGQPQHF
TGTGCCAGCAGAGAAAACCCTTGGACAGGCCAGCCCCAGCATTTT
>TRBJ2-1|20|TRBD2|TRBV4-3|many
CASSQEFGTSGSSSYNEQFF
TGCGCCAGCAGCCAAGAATTCGGGACTAGCGGTTCGAGCTCCTACAATGAGCAGTTCTTC
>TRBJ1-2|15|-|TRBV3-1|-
CASSQGSGVESGYTF
TGTGCCAGCAGCCAAGGCTCAGGGGTGGAGTCTGGCTACACCTTC
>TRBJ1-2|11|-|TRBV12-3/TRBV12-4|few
CASRSRDGYTF
TGTGCCAGCAGGTCCAGGGACGGCTACACCTTC
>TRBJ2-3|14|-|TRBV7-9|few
CASSLSLYTDTQYF
TGTGCCAGCAGCTTATCGCTGTACACAGATACGCAGTATTTT
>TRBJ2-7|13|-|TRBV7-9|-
CASSSTTRSEQYF
TGTGCCAGCAGCTCAACGACTAGATCCGAGCAGTACTTC
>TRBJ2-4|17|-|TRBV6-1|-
CASSERSGMRSKNIQYF
TGTGCCAGCAGTGAAAGATCAGGGATGAGGTCCAAAAACATTCAGTACTTC
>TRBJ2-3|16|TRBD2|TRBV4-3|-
CASSPLQLADTDTQYF
TGCGCCAGCAGCCCTTTACAACTAGCGGACACAGATACGCAGTATTTT
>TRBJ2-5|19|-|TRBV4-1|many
CASSQGLLRRTPYQETQYF
TGCGCCAGCAGCCAAGGACTACTTCGACGGACTCCCTACCAAGAGACCCAGTACTTC
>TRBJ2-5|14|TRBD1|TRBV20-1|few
CSAPEGTGGNEQYF
TGCAGTGCCCCGGAAGGGACAGGTGGCAATGAGCAGTACTTC
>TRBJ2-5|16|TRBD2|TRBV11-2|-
CASGSRTSGSRETQYF
TGTGCCAGCGGCTCCCGGACTAGCGGGAGTCGGGAGACCCAGTACTTC
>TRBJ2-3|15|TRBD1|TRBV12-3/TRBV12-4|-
CASNYRQGLSDTQYF
TGTGCCAGCAACTACAGACAGGGTTTATCAGATACGCAGTATTTT
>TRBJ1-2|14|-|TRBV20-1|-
CSAREWTANYGYTF
TGCAGTGCTAGAGAGTGGACAGCTAACTATGGCTACACCTTC
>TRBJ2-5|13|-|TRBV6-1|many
CASSLDRFETQYF
TGTGCCAGCAGCTTAGACAGGTTTGAGACCCAGTACTTC
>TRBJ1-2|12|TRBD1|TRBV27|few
CASGEGAIGYTF
TGTGCCAGCGGGGAGGGGGCAATTGGCTACACCTTC
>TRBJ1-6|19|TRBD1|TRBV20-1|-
CSARDPTGQASSYNSPLHF
TGCAGTGCTAGAGATCCAACAGGACAGGCAAGCTCCTATAATTCACCCCTCCACTTT
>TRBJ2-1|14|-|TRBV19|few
CASRPSAFYNEQFF
TGTGCCAGTAGACCTAGCGCCTTTTACAATGAGCAGTTCTTC
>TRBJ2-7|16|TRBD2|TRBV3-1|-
CASSQAGTSVYNEQYF
TGTGCCAGCAGCCAAGCCGGGACTAGCGTGTACAATGAGCAGTACTTC
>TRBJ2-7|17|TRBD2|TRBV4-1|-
CASSQDASGGSTYEQYF
TGCGCCAGCAGCCAAGATGCTAGCGGGGGTAGTACCTACGAGCAGTACTTC
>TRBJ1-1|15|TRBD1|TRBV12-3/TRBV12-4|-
CASTVQGVGNTEAFF
TGTGCCAGCACCGTACAGGGGGTCGGGAACACTGAAGCTTTCTTT